This T cell receptor beta chain was observed in a study of cytomegalovirus exposure and HLA in healthy donors. The PCR contained 60 Vbeta and 13 Jbeta primers. Libraries were prepared by immunoSEQ multiplex PCR; TCRdb keeps only in-frame clonotypes and omits some of them. The data hold approximately 110,000 clones, with 76% observed a single time. The CDR3 consists of 17 residues. The germline CDR1 and CDR2 sequences are MNHNS and SASEGT. The V and J ends lost 2 bases and 0 bases respectively, with 16 bases between them. The sequence came from a man aged 35-49 years in good health and CMV-seropositive. The sequencing sample was made of PBMCs. The V gene is TRBV6-1, the J gene TRBJ2-5, with a possible D match to TRBD1 (6 bases). CDR3 loop: CASSERVRGRYQETQYF. CDR3 coding DNA: TGTGCCAGCAGTGAACGGGTCAGGGGACGGTACCAAGAGACCCAGTACTTC.